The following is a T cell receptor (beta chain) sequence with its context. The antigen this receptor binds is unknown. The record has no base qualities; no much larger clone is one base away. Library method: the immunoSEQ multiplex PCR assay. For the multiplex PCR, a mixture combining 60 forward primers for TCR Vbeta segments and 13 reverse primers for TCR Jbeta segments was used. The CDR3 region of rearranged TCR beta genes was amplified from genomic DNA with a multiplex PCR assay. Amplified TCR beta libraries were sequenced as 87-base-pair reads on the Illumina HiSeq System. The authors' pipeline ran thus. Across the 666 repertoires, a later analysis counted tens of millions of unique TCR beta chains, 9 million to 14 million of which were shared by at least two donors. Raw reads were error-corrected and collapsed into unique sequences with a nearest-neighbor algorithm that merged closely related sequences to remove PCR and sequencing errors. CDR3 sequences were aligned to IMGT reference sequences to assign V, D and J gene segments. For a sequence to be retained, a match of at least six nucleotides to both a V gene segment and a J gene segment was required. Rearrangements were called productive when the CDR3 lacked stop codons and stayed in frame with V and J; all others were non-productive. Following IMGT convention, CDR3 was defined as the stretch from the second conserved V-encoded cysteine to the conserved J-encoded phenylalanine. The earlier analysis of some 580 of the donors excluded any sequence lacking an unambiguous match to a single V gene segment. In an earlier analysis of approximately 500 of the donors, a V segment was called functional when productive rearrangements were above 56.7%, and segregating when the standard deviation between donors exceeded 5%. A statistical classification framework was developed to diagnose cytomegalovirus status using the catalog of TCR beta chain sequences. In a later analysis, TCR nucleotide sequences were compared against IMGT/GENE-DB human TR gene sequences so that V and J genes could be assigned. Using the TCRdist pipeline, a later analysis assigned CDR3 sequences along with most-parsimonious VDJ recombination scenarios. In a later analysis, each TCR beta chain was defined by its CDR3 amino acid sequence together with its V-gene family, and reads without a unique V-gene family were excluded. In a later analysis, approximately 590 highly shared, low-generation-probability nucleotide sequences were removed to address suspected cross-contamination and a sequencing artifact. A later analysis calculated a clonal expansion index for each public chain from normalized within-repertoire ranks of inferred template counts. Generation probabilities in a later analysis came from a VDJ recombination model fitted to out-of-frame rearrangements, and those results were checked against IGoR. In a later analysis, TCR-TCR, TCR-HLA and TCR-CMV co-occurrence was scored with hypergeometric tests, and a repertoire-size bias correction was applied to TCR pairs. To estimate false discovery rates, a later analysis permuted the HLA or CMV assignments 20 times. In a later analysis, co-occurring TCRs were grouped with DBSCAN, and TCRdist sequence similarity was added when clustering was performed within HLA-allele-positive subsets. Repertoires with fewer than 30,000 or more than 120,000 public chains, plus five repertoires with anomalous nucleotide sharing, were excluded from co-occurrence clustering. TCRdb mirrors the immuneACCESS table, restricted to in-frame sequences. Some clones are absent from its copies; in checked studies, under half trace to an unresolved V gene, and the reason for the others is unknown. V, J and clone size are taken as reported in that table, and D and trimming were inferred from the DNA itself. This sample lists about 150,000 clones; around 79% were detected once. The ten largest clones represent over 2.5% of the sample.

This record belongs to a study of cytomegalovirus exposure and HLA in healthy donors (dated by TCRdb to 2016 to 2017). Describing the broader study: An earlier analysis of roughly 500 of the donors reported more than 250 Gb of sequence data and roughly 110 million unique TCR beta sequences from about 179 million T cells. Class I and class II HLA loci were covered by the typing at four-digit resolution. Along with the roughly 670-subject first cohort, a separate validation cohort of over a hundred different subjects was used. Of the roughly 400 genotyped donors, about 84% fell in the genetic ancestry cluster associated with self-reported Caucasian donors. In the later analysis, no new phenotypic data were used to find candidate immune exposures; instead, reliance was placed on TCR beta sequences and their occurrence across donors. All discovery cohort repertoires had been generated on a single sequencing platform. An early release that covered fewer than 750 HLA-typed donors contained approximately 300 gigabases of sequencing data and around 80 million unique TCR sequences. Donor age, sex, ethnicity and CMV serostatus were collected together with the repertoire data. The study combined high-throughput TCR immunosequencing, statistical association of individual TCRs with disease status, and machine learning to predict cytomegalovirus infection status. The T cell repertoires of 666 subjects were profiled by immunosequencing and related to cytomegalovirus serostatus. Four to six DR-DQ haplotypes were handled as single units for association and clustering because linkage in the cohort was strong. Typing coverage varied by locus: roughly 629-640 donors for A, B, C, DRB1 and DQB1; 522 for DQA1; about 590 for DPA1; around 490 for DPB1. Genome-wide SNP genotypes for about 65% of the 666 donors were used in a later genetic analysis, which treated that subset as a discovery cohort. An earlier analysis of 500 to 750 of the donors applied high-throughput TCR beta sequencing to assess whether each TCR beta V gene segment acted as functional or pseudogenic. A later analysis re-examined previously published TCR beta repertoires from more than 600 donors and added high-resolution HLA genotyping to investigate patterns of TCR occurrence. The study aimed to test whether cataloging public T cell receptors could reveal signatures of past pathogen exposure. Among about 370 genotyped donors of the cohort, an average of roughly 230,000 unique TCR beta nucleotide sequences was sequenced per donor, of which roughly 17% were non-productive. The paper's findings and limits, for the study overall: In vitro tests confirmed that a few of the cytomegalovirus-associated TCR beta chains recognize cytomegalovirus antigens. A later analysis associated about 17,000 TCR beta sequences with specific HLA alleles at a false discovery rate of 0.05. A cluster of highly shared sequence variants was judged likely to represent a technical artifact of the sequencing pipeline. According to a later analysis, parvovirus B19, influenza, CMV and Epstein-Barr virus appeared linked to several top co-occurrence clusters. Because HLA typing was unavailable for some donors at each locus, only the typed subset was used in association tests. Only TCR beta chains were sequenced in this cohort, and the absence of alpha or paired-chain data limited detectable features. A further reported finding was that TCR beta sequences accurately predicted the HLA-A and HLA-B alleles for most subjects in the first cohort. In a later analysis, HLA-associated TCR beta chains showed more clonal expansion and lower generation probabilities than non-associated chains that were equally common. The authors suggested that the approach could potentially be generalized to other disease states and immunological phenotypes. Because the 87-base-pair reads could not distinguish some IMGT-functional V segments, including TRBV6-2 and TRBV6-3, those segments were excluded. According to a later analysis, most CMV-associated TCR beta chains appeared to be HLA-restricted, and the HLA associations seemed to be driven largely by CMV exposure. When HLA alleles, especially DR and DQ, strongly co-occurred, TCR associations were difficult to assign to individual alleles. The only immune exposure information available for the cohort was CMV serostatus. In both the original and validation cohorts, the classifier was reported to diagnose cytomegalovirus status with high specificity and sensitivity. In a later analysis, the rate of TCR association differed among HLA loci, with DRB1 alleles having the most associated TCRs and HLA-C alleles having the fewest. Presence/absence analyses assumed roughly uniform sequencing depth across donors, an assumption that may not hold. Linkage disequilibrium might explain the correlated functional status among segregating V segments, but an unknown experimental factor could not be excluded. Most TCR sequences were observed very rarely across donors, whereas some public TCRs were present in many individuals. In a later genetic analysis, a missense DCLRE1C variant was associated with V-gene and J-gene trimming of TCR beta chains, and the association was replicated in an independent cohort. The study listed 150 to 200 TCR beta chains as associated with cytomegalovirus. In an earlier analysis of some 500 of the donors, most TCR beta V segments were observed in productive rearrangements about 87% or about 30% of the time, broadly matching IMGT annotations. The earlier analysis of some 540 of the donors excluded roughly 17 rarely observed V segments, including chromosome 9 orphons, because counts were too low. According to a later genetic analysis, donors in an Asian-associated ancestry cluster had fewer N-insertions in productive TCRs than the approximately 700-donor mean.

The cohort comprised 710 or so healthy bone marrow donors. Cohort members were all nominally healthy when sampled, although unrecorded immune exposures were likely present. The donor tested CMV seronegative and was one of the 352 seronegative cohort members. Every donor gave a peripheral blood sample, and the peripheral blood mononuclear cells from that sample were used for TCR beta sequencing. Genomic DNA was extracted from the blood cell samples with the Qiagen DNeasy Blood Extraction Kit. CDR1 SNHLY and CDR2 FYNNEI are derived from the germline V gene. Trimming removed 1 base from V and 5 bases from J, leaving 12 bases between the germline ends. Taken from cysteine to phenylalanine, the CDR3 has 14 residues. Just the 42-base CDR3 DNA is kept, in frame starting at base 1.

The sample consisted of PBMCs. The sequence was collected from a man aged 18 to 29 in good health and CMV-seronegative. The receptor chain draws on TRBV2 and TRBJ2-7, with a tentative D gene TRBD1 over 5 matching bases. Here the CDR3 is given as CASSEVAGKDEQYF. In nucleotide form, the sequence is TGTGCCAGCAGTGAAGTCGCAGGGAAAGACGAGCAGTACTTC.